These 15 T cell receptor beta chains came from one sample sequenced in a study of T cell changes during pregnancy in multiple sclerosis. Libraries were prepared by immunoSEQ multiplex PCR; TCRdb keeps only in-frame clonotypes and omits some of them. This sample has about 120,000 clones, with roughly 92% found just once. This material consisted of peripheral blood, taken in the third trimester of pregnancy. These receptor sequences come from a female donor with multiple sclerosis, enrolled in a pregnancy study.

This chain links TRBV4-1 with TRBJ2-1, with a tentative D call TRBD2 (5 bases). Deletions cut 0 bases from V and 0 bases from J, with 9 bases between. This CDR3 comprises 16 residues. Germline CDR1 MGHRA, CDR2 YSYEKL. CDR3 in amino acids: CASSQDTGSSYNEQFF. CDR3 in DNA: TGCGCCAGCAGCCAAGATACGGGGAGCTCCTACAATGAGCAGTTCTTC.

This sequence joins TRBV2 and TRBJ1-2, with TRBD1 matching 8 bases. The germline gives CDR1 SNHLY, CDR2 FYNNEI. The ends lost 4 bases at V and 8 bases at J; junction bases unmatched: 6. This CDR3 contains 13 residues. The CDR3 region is CASSVRTGNGYTF. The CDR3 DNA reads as TGTGCCAGCAGTGTACGGACAGGGAACGGCTACACCTTC.

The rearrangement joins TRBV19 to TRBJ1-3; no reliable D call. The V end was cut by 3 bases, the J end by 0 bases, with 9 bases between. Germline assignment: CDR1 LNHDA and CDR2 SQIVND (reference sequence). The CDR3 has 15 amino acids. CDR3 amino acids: CASSIEKSSGNTIYF. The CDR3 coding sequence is TGTGCCAGTAGTATTGAGAAATCCTCTGGAAACACCATATATTTT.

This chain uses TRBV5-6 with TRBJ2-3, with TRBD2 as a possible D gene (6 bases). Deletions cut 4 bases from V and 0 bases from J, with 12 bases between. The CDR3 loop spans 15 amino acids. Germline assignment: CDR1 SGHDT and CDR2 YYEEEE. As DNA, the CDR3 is TGTGCCAGCAGCCCTGGAAGCGGGAGCACAGATACGCAGTATTTT. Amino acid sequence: CASSPGSGSTDTQYF.

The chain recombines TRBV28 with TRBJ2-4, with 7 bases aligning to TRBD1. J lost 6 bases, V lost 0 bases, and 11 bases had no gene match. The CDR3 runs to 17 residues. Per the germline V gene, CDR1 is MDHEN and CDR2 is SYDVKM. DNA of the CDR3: TGTGCCAGCAGTTTATGGGACCTAGGGGGCGGGCTAAACATTCAGTACTTC. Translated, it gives CASSLWDLGGGLNIQYF.

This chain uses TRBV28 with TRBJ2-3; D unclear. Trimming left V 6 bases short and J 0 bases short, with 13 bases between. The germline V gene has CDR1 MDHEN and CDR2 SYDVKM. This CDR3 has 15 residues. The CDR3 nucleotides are TGTGCCAGCAGAGCACTCCCCGGGAGCACAGATACGCAGTATTTT. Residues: CASRALPGSTDTQYF. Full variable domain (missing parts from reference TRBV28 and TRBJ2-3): DVKVTQSSRYLVKRTGEKVFLECVQDMDHENMFWYRQDPGLGLRLIYFSYDVKMKEKGDIPEGYSVSREKKERFSLILESASTNQTSMYLCASRALPGSTDTQYFGPGTRLTVL.

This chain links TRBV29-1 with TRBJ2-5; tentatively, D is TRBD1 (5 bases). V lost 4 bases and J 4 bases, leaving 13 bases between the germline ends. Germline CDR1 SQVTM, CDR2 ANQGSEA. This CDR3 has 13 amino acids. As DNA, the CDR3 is TGCAGCGTTGCAGGGTTGTCCCGAGAGACCCAGTACTTC. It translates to CSVAGLSRETQYF.

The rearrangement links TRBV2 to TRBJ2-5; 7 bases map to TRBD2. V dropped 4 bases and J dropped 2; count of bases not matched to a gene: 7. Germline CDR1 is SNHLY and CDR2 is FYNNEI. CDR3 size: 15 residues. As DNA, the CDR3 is TGTGCCAGCAGTGCCGTCGGACTAGTACAAGAGACCCAGTACTTC. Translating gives CASSAVGLVQETQYF.

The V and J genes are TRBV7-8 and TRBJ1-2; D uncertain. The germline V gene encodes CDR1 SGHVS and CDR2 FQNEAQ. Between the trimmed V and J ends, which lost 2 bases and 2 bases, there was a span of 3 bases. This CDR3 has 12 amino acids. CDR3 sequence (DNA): TGTGCCAGCAGCTTACAGAACTATGGCTACACCTTC. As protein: CASSLQNYGYTF.

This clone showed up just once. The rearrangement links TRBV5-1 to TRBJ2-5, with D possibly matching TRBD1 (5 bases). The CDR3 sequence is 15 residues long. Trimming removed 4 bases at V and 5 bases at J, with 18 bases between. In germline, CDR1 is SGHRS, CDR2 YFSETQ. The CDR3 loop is CASSPLAGPRETQYF. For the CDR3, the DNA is TGCGCCAGCAGCCCCCTTGCAGGGCCGCGGGAGACCCAGTACTTC.

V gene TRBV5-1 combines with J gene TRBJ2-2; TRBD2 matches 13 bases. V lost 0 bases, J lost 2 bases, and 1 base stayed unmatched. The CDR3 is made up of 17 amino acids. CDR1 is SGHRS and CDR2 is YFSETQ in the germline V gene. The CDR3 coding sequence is TGCGCCAGCAGCTTGGTGGGACTAGCGGGAAACACCGGGGAGCTGTTTTTT. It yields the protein CASSLVGLAGNTGELFF.

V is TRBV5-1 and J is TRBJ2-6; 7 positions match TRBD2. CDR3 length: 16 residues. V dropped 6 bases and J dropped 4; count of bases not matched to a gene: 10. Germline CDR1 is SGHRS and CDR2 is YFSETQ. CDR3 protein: CASTGGPGRGANVLTF. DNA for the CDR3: TGCGCCAGCACGGGGGGACCTGGGAGAGGGGCCAACGTCCTGACTTTC. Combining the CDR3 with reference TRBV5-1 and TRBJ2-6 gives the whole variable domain KAGVTQTPRYLIKTRGQQVTLSCSPISGHRSVSWYQQTPGQGLQFLFEYFSETQRNKGNFPGRFSGRQFSNSRSEMNVSTLELGDSALYLCASTGGPGRGANVLTFGAGSRLTVL.

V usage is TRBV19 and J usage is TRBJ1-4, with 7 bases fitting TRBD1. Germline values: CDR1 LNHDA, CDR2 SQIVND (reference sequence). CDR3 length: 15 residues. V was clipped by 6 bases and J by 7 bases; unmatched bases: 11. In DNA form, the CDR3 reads TGTGCCAGTAGCCCCGGGACAGCTCAATCTGAAAAACTGTTTTTT. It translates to CASSPGTAQSEKLFF.

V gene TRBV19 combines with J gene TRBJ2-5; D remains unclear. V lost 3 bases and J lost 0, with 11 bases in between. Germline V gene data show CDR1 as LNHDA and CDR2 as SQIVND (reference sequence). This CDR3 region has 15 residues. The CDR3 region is CASSIARTDQETQYF. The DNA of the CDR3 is TGTGCCAGTAGTATTGCCCGAACAGACCAAGAGACCCAGTACTTC.

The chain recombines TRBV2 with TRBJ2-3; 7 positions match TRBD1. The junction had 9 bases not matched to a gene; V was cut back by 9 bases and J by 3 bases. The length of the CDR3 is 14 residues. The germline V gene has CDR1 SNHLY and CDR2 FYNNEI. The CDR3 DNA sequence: TGTGCCAGGTTTAGGACAGGCCTTACAGATACGCAGTATTTT. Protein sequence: CARFRTGLTDTQYF.